These T cell receptor beta chains were read from a single sample in a study of T cell repertoires in cytomegalovirus infection. One entry per CDR3 protein, called by TCRdb with MiXCR from the reads. The sample lists about 150,000 distinct CDR3 sequences, roughly a quarter seen once, with approximately 10% in the top ten. The source material was PBMCs. The receptors derive from a human donor in good health (CMV status not recorded). Some clones in this sample may be carry-over from other donors' samples. Both conserved end residues are part of each CDR3. D genes are given only for firm matches. Where a row states a size, it is once, few, many or the class of an expanded clone; other rows omit it.

d_call,clone_size,cdr3_length,j_call,v_call,cdr3_nt,cdr3_aa
-,few,11,TRBJ2-2,TRBV20-1,TGCAGTGCGACAAAAACCGGGGAGCTGTTTTTT,CSATKTGELFF
-,few,12,TRBJ2-2,TRBV10-2,TGCGCCAGCAGTGGGGACACCGGGGAGCTGTTTTTT,CASSGDTGELFF
TRBD2,-,16,TRBJ2-3,TRBV24-1,TGTGCCACCAGTGATTTGCGGGGGGGTAGCACAGATACGCAGTATTTT,CATSDLRGGSTDTQYF
-,-,15,TRBJ1-4,TRBV28,TGTGCCAGCAGCCAACACGGACCAACTAATGAAAAACTGTTTTTT,CASSQHGPTNEKLFF
TRBD2,many,16,TRBJ2-5,TRBV7-6,TGTGCCAGCAGCTTAGATCAACTAGCGGGAGTGGAGACCCAGTACTTC,CASSLDQLAGVETQYF
TRBD1,many,16,TRBJ1-5,TRBV7-8,TGTGCCAGCAGCTTAGGGGACAGGGGAGCAGGTCAGCCCCAGCATTTT,CASSLGDRGAGQPQHF
TRBD1,-,15,TRBJ2-5,TRBV7-9,TGTGCCAGCAGCGTCCGACAGGGGGCGGGTGAGACCCAGTACTTC,CASSVRQGAGETQYF
-,-,14,TRBJ1-2,TRBV7-9,TGTGCCAGCAGCCTCCTTCAAGACGGCTATGGCTACACCTTC,CASSLLQDGYGYTF
-,-,13,TRBJ2-1,TRBV5-1,TGCGCCAGCAGCTTATCCACTCGGAATGAGCAGTTCTTC,CASSLSTRNEQFF
TRBD2,-,13,TRBJ2-7,TRBV5-4,TGTGCCAGCAGCGTGGGACTAGCGTACGAGCAGTACTTC,CASSVGLAYEQYF
-,-,13,TRBJ2-1,TRBV7-9,TGTGCCAGCAGCCTGGTGGACTGGAATGAGCAGTTCTTC,CASSLVDWNEQFF
TRBD1,many,16,TRBJ1-6,TRBV7-2,TGTGCCAGCAGCTTAACAGGGGCGAACTATAATTCACCCCTCCACTTT,CASSLTGANYNSPLHF
-,many,16,TRBJ1-5,TRBV7-2,TGTGCCAGCAGCGGGTTCAGCGGGGCGCCCAATCAGCCCCAGCATTTT,CASSGFSGAPNQPQHF
-,-,16,TRBJ2-3,TRBV7-9,TGTGCCAGCAGCTCCGGGGGACATCCCCGCACAGATACGCAGTATTTT,CASSSGGHPRTDTQYF
TRBD2,many,21,TRBJ2-1,TRBV7-2,TGTGCCAGCTCCCAACCCACCGGGACTAGCGGGCAAGGGGGGCTTTACAATGAGCAGTTCTTC,CASSQPTGTSGQGGLYNEQFF
TRBD2,-,18,TRBJ2-2,TRBV11-2,TGTGCCAGCAGCTTACCTCTTGGACTAGCGGGGAACACCGGGGAGCTGTTTTTT,CASSLPLGLAGNTGELFF
-,-,14,TRBJ2-5,TRBV15,TGTGCCACCAGCAGAGATCTAGGGCAAGAGACCCAGTACTTC,CATSRDLGQETQYF
TRBD1,few,12,TRBJ1-1,TRBV28,TGTGCCAGCAATACACAGGGGACTGAAGCTTTCTTT,CASNTQGTEAFF
-,medium-sized,13,TRBJ2-1,TRBV19,TGTGCCAGTAGTAGCGGGGCCTACAATGAGCAGTTCTTC,CASSSGAYNEQFF
-,few,15,TRBJ1-4,TRBV6-6,TGTGCCAGCATCCCCCGGGGGGCGCGGTTTGAAAAACTGTTTTTT,CASIPRGARFEKLFF
TRBD1,-,13,TRBJ2-1,TRBV28,TGTGCCAGCAGCGACAGGGTGGACAATGAGCAGTTCTTC,CASSDRVDNEQFF
-,few,15,TRBJ1-6,TRBV12-3/TRBV12-4,TGTGCCAGCAAGTTACAGGGATCCTATAATTCACCCCTCCACTTT,CASKLQGSYNSPLHF
-,many,17,TRBJ2-1,TRBV7-2,TGTGCCAGCAGCTTAGATCTGGCGGAGGGTTGGAAGAATGAGCAGTTCTTC,CASSLDLAEGWKNEQFF
-,-,12,TRBJ1-6,TRBV7-9,TGTGCCAGCAGCTTTAGGAATTCACCCCTCCACTTT,CASSFRNSPLHF
TRBD1,few,15,TRBJ2-5,TRBV6-1,TGTGCCAGCAGTGGGGGACAGGGTGGAGCAGAGACCCAGTACTTC,CASSGGQGGAETQYF
TRBD1,medium-sized,14,TRBJ2-7,TRBV7-3,TGTGCCAGCAGGCACCCGGGACAGGGCTACGAGCAGTACTTC,CASRHPGQGYEQYF
-,once,11,TRBJ2-7,TRBV7-2,TGTGCCAGCAGCGCCACCTACGAGCAGTACTTC,CASSATYEQYF
-,-,18,TRBJ2-7,TRBV7-3,TGTGCCAGCAGCTCCAGAAGGGGCCTGCTGGTTGGAGCCTACGAGCAGTACTTC,CASSSRRGLLVGAYEQYF
-,few,14,TRBJ2-7,TRBV29-1,TGCAGCGTTGGGGGTGGGAAATGGACCTACGAGCAGTACTTC,CSVGGGKWTYEQYF
TRBD1,many,13,TRBJ1-1,TRBV7-9,TGTGCCAGCAGCTTATTGGGACAGGGAGAAGCTTTCTTT,CASSLLGQGEAFF
TRBD2,few,17,TRBJ2-7,TRBV28,TGTGCCAGCAGTTCCCCCCAGGGAGCGGGAGCATTCTACGAGCAGTACTTC,CASSSPQGAGAFYEQYF
TRBD1,few,14,TRBJ1-2,TRBV2,TGTGCCAGCCCAGCCCGGGACAGCGATAGAGGCTACACCTTC,CASPARDSDRGYTF
-,-,14,TRBJ2-3,TRBV7-9,TGTGCCAGCAGCTTAGGGCAGCAGGGAGATACGCAGTATTTT,CASSLGQQGDTQYF
TRBD2,few,17,TRBJ2-3,TRBV28,TGTGCCAGCAGTTTAATCGCTAGCGGGGGATCACGGGGTACGCAGTATTTT,CASSLIASGGSRGTQYF
-,few,14,TRBJ2-2,TRBV27,TGTGCCAGCAGGCAGGACGTCAACACCGGGGAGCTGTTTTTT,CASRQDVNTGELFF
-,few,16,TRBJ1-5,TRBV15,TGTGCCACCAGCAGAGAGGGAGGGCTGAGCAATCAGCCCCAGCATTTT,CATSREGGLSNQPQHF
-,many,12,TRBJ2-2,TRBV6-2/TRBV6-3,TGTGCCAGCAGAGCGAGGACCGGGGAGCTGTTTTTT,CASRARTGELFF
-,few,14,TRBJ2-1,TRBV24-1,TGTGCCACCAGTGATCCTACCAGATACAATGAGCAGTTCTTC,CATSDPTRYNEQFF
-,few,13,TRBJ1-2,TRBV19,TGTGCCAGTAGTATGCTCTCTAACTATGGCTACACCTTC,CASSMLSNYGYTF
TRBD1,few,16,TRBJ1-3,TRBV11-2,TGTGCCAGCAGCTTAGAGGCAGGGGGCTCTGGAAACACCATATATTTT,CASSLEAGGSGNTIYF
-,-,17,TRBJ2-1,TRBV24-1,TGTGCCACCAGTGATTCGGGGGACTGGAGCTCCTACAATGAGCAGTTCTTC,CATSDSGDWSSYNEQFF
-,-,14,TRBJ1-2,TRBV15,TGTGCCACCAGCAGAGATCGGGTCGGGATTGGCTACACCTTC,CATSRDRVGIGYTF
TRBD2,many,14,TRBJ2-1,TRBV7-8,TGTGCCAGCAGCTTCAAGCGGGGGTACAATGAGCAGTTCTTC,CASSFKRGYNEQFF
TRBD1,many,16,TRBJ1-5,TRBV7-2,TGTGCCAGCAGCTTTGGGACAGGGGGCGCGGGGCAGCCCCAGCATTTT,CASSFGTGGAGQPQHF
TRBD2,many,16,TRBJ2-7,TRBV14,TGTGCCAGCAGCCGTGTAGCGGGTTCGAGTTCCTACGAGCAGTACTTC,CASSRVAGSSSYEQYF
-,-,14,TRBJ2-1,TRBV15,TGTGCCACCAGCAGCCTAAAGAACAGGAATGAGCAGTTCTTC,CATSSLKNRNEQFF
-,few,14,TRBJ1-1,TRBV28,TGTGCCAGCAGTTTACCGGGGAGAGGGGGTGAAGCTTTCTTT,CASSLPGRGGEAFF
-,many,15,TRBJ2-7,TRBV28,TGTGCCAGCAGTTTAGGGCAGCACTCGACCTACGAGCAGTACTTC,CASSLGQHSTYEQYF
TRBD1,few,19,TRBJ1-5,TRBV28,TGTGCCAGCAGAAAGAAAACAACGGGGACAGGCTGGGGCAATCAGCCCCAGCATTTT,CASRKKTTGTGWGNQPQHF
TRBD2,many,15,TRBJ2-2,TRBV7-2,TGTGCCAGCAGCTTAGGCGGGGGGGCAACCGGGGAGCTGTTTTTT,CASSLGGGATGELFF
TRBD1,few,15,TRBJ1-6,TRBV30,TGTGCCTGGAGTGCTAGGGGGCGTTATAATTCACCCCTCCACTTT,CAWSARGRYNSPLHF
TRBD1,-,15,TRBJ2-4,TRBV7-2,TGTGCCAGCACAGCCAACGGGACAGGGGCGAACATTCAGTACTTC,CASTANGTGANIQYF
TRBD1,few,14,TRBJ1-3,TRBV2,TGTGCCAGCAGCGGGACAGGGGCTGGAAACACCATATATTTT,CASSGTGAGNTIYF
TRBD2,few,15,TRBJ2-7,TRBV12-3/TRBV12-4,TGTGCCAGCAGCCCGGGACTAGCGGGAGTCGGCGAGCAGTACTTC,CASSPGLAGVGEQYF
-,few,14,TRBJ2-7,TRBV20-1,TGCAGTGCTAGAGATCTTCTTGTTTCCTACGAGCAGTACTTC,CSARDLLVSYEQYF
-,many,16,TRBJ1-6,TRBV7-2,TGTGCCAGCACTATGGCGGGGAGCTCCTATAATTCACCCCTCCACTTT,CASTMAGSSYNSPLHF
-,few,15,TRBJ2-3,TRBV6-2/TRBV6-3,TGTGCCAGCTGCGGGCGGGAAACGTTCACAGATACGCAGTATTTT,CASCGRETFTDTQYF